This passage covers 11 T cell receptor beta chains from one sample sequenced in a study of OX40 agonist ivuxolimab in advanced cancers. The table came from immunoSEQ multiplex PCR; TCRdb's copy has only in-frame clones and leaves some out. This table holds tens of thousands of clones, 70% to 90% found once. This sample comprised CD4+ or CD8+ T cells sorted from blood, obtained in a trial of the OX40 agonist ivuxolimab. These receptors were taken from an adult with an advanced solid tumor such as melanoma, head and neck, liver or kidney cancer.

This sequence joins TRBV7-2 and TRBJ2-7; D gene ambiguous. The V and J ends lost 5 bases and 0 bases respectively, with 11 bases between them. The CDR3 extends over 14 amino acids. CDR1 is SGHTA, CDR2 FQGNSA, per germline. The CDR3 DNA follows: TGTGCCAGCAGCGCGCACGCGAGCTCCTACGAGCAGTACTTC. Translated, it gives CASSAHASSYEQYF.

The rearrangement uses TRBV7-3 and TRBJ2-5; D remains ambiguous. CDR1 and CDR2 (germline): SGHTA, FQGTGA. CDR3 length: 13 residues. V was pared by 2 bases and J by 2 bases, with 6 bases between. CDR3 sequence: CASSLLSQETQYF. The CDR3 DNA reads TGTGCCAGCAGCTTACTATCTCAAGAGACCCAGTACTTC.

J is TRBJ2-3 and V is TRBV5-1; the D gene is possibly TRBD1 (5 bases). The CDR3 loop spans 16 amino acids. Trimming cost V 4 bases and J 0 bases, with 15 bases left between them. Germline-derived CDR1 and CDR2 are SGHRS and YFSETQ. CDR3 sequence reads: CASSGADSLSTDTQYF. DNA for the CDR3: TGCGCCAGCAGCGGAGCAGACAGCCTCAGCACAGATACGCAGTATTTT.

The chain recombines TRBV30 with TRBJ1-2; D is ambiguous. With 0 bases removed from V and 0 bases from J, the gap between germline ends came to 8 bases. Germline CDR1 and CDR2: GTSNPN and SVGIG (reference sequence). The CDR3 is made up of 14 amino acids. This CDR3 is CAWSVGAPNYGYTF. For the CDR3, the DNA is TGTGCCTGGAGTGTAGGCGCCCCTAACTATGGCTACACCTTC.

This clone has only a few counts. The V gene is TRBV4-3, the J gene TRBJ1-3, with 12 bases identical to TRBD1. From germline, CDR1 is LGHNA and CDR2 YSLEER. The V gene end was trimmed by 3 bases and the J gene end by 7 bases; junction bases not matched to a gene: 7. This CDR3 has 16 amino acids. CDR3 region: CASSQETGQGANTIYF. The CDR3 DNA sequence: TGCGCCAGCAGCCAGGAAACGGGACAGGGGGCCAACACCATATATTTT.

The rearrangement links TRBV10-3 to TRBJ2-5; D remains ambiguous. Germline V gene sequence: CDR1 ENHRY, CDR2 SYGVKD. The V end lost 2 bases, the J end lost 5 bases, and 9 bases lay between the germline ends. The CDR3 totals 13 residues. The DNA for the CDR3 is TGTGCCATCAGTGAGAGGCGTGAGGAGACCCAGTACTTC. Translated, it gives CAISERREETQYF.

The chain recombines TRBV14 with TRBJ2-5, with 7 bases aligning to TRBD2. This CDR3 region has 14 residues. In germline, CDR1 is SGHDN, CDR2 FVKESK. V shed 1 base, J shed 5 bases, and the junction held 4 bases outside the gene matches. The CDR3 bases are TGTGCCAGCAGCCAAGTTAGGGAGGGGGAGACCCAGTACTTC. This gives the protein CASSQVREGETQYF.

The J gene is TRBJ1-3, the V gene TRBV15; weak D call: TRBD1 (5 bases). The V gene's germline CDR1 is LNHNV and CDR2 YYDKDF (reference sequence). The germline V and J ends were trimmed by 0 bases and 2 bases, with 8 bases remaining between them. This CDR3 has 15 residues. The CDR3 loop reads CATSRDRGTGNTIYF. As DNA, the CDR3 is TGTGCCACCAGCAGAGATCGGGGGACTGGAAACACCATATATTTT.

This sequence joins TRBV5-4 and TRBJ1-1, with unresolved D. This CDR3 has 14 amino acids. V lost 4 bases and J lost 5, with 15 bases in between. Germline V lookup: CDR1 SGHNT, CDR2 YYREEE (reference sequence). CDR3 loop: CASSQPLGRTEAFF. The CDR3 DNA reads as TGTGCCAGCAGCCAGCCGCTAGGGAGGACTGAAGCTTTCTTT.

J is TRBJ2-7 and V is TRBV5-1; tentatively, D is TRBD1 (6 bases). This CDR3 spans 14 amino acids. The V end lost 3 bases, the J end lost 3 bases, and 13 bases lay between the germline ends. Germline CDR1 and CDR2: SGHRS and YFSETQ. The CDR3, as DNA: TGCGCCAGCAGCTCTCCGGGACATATCTACGAGCAGTACTTC. As protein: CASSSPGHIYEQYF.

The chain recombines TRBV19 with TRBJ2-7; the match to TRBD1 covers 7 bases. Germline CDR1 is LNHDA and CDR2 is SQIVND (reference sequence). This CDR3 region has 14 residues. V trimming: 5 bases; J trimming: 0 bases; junction bases outside the gene matches: 4. DNA of the CDR3: TGTGCCAGTAGTCGACAGGGAAGCTCCTACGAGCAGTACTTC. This encodes CASSRQGSSYEQYF. The variable domain in full, with the rest retrieved from reference TRBV19 and TRBJ2-7, is DGGITQSPKYLFRKEGQNVTLSCEQNLNHDAMYWYRQDPGQGLRLIYYSQIVNDFQKGDIAEGYSVSREKKESFPLTVTSAQKNPTAFYLCASSRQGSSYEQYFGPGTRLTVT.